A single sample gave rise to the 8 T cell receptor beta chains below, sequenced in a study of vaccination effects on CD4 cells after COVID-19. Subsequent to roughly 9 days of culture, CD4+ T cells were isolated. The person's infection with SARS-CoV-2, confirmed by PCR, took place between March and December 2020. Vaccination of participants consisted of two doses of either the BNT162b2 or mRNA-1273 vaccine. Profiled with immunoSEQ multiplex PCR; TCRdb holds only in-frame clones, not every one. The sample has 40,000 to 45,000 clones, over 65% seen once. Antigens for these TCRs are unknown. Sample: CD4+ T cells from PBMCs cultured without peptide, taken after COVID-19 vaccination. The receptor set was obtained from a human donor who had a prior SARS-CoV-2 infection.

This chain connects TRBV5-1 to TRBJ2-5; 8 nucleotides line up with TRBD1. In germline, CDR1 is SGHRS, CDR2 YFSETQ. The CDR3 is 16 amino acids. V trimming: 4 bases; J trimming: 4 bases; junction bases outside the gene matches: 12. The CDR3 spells CASSRAPGGSLETQYF. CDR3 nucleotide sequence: TGCGCCAGCAGCAGAGCCCCAGGGGGCAGTTTAGAGACCCAGTACTTC. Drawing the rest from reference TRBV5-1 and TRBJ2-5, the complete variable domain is KAGVTQTPRYLIKTRGQQVTLSCSPISGHRSVSWYQQTPGQGLQFLFEYFSETQRNKGNFPGRFSGRQFSNSRSEMNVSTLELGDSALYLCASSRAPGGSLETQYFGPGTRLLVL.

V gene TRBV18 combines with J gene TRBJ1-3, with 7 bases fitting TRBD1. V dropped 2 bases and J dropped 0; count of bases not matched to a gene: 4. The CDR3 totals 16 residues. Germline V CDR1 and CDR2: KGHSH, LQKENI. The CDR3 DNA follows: TGTGCCAGCTCACCAATGGACAGGTACTCTGGAAACACCATATATTTT. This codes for CASSPMDRYSGNTIYF. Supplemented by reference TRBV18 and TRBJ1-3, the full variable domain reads NAGVMQNPRHLVRRRGQEARLRCSPMKGHSHVYWYRQLPEEGLKFMVYLQKENIIDESGMPKERFSAEFPKEGPSILRIQQVVRGDSAAYFCASSPMDRYSGNTIYFGEGSWLTVV.

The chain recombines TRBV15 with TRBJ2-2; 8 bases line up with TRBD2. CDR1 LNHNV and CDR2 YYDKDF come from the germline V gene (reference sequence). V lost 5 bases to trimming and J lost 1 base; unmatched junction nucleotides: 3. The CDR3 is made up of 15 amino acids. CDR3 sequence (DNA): TGTGCCACCAGCTATAGCGGGGAGAACACCGGGGAGCTGTTTTTT. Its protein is CATSYSGENTGELFF.

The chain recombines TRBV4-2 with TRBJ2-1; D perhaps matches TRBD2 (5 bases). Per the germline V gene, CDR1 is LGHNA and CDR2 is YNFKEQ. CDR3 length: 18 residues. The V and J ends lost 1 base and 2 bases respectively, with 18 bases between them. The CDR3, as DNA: TGTGCCAGCAGCCAAGTGGGAGTTTCGTCTACCCCCTACAATGAGCAGTTCTTC. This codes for CASSQVGVSSTPYNEQFF.

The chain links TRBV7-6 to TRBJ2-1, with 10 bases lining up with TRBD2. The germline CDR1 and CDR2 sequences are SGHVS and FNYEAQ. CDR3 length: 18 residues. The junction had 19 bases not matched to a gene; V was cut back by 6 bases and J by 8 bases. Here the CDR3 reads CASRLTSGAWGYRDEQFF. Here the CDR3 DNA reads TGTGCCAGCAGGTTAACTAGCGGGGCGTGGGGTTACAGGGATGAGCAGTTCTTC.

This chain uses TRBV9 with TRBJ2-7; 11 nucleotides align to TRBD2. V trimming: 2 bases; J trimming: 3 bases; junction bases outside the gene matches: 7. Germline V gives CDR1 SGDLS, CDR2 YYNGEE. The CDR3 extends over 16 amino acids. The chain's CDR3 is CASSVLAGGFIYEQYF. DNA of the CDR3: TGTGCCAGCAGCGTTTTAGCGGGAGGGTTTATCTACGAGCAGTACTTC.

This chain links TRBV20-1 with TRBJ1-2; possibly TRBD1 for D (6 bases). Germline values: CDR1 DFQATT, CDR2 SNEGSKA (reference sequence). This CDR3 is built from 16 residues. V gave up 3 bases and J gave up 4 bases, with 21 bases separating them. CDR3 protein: CSASELQGTRPYGYTF. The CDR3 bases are TGCAGTGCTAGTGAACTACAGGGTACTAGGCCCTATGGCTACACCTTC.

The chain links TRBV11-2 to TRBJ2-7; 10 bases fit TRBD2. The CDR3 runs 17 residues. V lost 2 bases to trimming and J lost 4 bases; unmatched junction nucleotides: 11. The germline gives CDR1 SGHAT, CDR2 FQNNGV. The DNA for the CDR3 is TGTGCCAGCAGCTTATCTAGCGGGAGAATTGACCCGTACGAGCAGTACTTC. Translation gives CASSLSSGRIDPYEQYF. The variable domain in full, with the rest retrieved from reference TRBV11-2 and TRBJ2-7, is EAGVAQSPRYKIIEKRQSVAFWCNPISGHATLYWYQQILGQGPKLLIQFQNNGVVDDSQLPKDRFSAERLKGVDSTLKIQPAKLEDSAVYLCASSLSSGRIDPYEQYFGPGTRLTVT.